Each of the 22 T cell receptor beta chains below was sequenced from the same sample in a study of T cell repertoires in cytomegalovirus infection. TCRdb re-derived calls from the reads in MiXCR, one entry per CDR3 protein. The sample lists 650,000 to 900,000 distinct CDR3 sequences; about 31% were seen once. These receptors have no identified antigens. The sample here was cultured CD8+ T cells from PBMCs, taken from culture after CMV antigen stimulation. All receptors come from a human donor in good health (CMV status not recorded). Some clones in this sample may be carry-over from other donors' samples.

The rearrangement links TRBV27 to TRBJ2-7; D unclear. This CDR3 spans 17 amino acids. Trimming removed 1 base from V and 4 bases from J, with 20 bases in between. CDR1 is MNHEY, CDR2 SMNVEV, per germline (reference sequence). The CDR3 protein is CASSLLSMSRFPYEQYV. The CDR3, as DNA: TGTGCCAGCAGTTTATTGTCTATGAGCAGGTTTCCTTACGAGCAGTACGTC.

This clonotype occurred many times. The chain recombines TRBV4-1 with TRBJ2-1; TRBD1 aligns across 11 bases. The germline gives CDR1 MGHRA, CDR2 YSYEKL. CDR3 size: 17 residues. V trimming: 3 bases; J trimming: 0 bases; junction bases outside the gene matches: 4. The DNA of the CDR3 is TGCGCCAGCAGCCAGGACAGGGGGCCAAGCTCCTACAATGAGCAGTTCTTC. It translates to CASSQDRGPSSYNEQFF.

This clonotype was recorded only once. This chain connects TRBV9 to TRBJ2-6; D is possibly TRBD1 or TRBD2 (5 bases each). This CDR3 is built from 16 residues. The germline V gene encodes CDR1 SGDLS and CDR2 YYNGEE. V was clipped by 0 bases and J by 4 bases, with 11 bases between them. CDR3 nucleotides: TGTGCCAGCAGCGTAGCTTGGGGGAACGGGGCCAACGTCCTGACTTTC. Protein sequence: CASSVAWGNGANVLTF.

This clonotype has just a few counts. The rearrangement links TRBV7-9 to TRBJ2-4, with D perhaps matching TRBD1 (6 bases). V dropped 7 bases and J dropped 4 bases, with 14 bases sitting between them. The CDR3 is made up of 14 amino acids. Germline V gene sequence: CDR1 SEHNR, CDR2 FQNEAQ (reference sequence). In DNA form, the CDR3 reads TGTGCCAGCATCCCGACAGGCTCAAAAAACATTCAGTACTTC. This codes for CASIPTGSKNIQYF.

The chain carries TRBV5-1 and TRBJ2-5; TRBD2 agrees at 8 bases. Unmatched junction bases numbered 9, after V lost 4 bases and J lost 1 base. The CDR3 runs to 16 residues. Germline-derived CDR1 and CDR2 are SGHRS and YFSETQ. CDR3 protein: CASSPRGRGAQETQYF. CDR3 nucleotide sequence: TGCGCCAGCAGCCCGAGAGGGCGGGGGGCCCAAGAGACCCAGTACTTC.

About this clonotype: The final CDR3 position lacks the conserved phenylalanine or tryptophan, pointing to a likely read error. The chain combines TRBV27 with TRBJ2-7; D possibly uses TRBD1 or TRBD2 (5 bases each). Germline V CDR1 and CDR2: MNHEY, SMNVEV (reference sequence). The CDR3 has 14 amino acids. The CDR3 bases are TGTGCCAGCAGTGTATCCGGGACCTCCGGGGAGCAGTACGCC. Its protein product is CASSVSGTSGEQYA.

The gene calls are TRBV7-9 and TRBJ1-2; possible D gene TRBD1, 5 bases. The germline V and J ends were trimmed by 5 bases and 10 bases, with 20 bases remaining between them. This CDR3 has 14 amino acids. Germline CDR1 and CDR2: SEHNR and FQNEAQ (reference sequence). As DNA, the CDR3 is TGTGCCAGCAGCCAGGACAAATTTGCGCTCTTCTACACCTTC. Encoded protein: CASSQDKFALFYTF.

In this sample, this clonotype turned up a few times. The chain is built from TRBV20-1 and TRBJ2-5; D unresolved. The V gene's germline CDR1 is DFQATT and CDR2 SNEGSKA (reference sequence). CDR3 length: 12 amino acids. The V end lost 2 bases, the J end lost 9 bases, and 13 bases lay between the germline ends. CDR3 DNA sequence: TGCAGTGCTAGAAGGGTACAGAAGGCCCAGTACTTC. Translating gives CSARRVQKAQYF.

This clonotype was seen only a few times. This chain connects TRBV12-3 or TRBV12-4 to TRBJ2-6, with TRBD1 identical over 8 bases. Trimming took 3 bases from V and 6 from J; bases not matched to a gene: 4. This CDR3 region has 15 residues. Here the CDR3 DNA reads TGTGCCAGCAGTTTGGACAGGGCAGCGGCCAACGTCCTGACTTTC. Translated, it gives CASSLDRAAANVLTF.

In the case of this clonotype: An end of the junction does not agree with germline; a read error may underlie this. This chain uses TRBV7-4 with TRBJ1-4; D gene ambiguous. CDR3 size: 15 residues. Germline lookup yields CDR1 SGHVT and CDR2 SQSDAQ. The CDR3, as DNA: TGTGCCAGCAGCCCCCGGGATACAACTGATGAAAAACTGTTTTTT. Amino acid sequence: CASSPRDTTDEKLFF.

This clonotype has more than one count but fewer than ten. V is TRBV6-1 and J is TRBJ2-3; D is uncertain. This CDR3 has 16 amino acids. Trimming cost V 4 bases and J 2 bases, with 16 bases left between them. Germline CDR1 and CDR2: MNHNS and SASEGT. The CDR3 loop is CASSVERSTFTDTQYF. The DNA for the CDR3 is TGTGCCAGCAGTGTTGAGCGCTCTACTTTCACAGATACGCAGTATTTT.

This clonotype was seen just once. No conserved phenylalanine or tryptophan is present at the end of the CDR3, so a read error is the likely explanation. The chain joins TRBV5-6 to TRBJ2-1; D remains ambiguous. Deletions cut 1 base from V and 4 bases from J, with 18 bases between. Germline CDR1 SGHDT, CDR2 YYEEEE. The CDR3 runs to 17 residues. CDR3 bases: TGTGCCAGCAGCTTGCTCTCCCGGTTAACCCAATACAATGAGCAGTTCTCC. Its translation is CASSLLSRLTQYNEQFS.

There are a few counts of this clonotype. This CDR3 reads CASVSFEGHEQFF. CDR3 sequence (DNA): TGTGCCAGCGTGTCCTTTGAGGGGCATGAGCAGTTCTTC. V is TRBV5-4 and J is TRBJ2-1; either TRBD1 or TRBD2 may supply D (5 bases each). The germline V gene encodes CDR1 SGHNT and CDR2 YYREEE (reference sequence). With 7 bases removed from V and 8 bases from J, the gap between germline ends came to 16 bases. CDR3 length equals 13 residues.

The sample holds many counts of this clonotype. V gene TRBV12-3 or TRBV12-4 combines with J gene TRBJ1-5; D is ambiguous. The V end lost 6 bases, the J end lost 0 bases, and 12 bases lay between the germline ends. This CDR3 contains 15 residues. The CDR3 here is CASSLSPYSNQPQHF. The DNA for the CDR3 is TGTGCCAGCAGCTTAAGTCCTTATAGCAATCAGCCCCAGCATTTT.

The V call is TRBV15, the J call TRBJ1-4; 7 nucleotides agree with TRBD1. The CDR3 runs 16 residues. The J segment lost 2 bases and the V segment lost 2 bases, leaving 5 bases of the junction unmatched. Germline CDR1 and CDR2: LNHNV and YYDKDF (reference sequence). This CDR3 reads CATSRTRGSTNEKLFF. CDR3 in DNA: TGTGCCACCAGCAGAACCAGGGGGTCCACTAATGAAAAACTGTTTTTT.

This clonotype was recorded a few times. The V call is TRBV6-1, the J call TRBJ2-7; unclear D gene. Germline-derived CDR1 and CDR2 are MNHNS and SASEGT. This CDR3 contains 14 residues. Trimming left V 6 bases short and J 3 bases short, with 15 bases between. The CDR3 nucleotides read TGTGCCAGCAGCAAGGAACCCGACGACTACGAGCAGTACTTC. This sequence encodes CASSKEPDDYEQYF.

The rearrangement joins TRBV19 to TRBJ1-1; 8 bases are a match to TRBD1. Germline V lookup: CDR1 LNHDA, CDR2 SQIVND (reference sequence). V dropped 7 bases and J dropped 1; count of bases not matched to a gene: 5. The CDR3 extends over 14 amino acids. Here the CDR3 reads CASTSGTGNTEAFF. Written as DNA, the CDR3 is TGTGCCAGTACTTCCGGGACAGGGAACACTGAAGCTTTCTTT. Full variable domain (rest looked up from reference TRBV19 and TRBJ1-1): DGGITQSPKYLFRKEGQNVTLSCEQNLNHDAMYWYRQDPGQGLRLIYYSQIVNDFQKGDIAEGYSVSREKKESFPLTVTSAQKNPTAFYLCASTSGTGNTEAFFGQGTRLTVV.

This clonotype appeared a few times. The CDR3 is CASSQDYPFRRAGTDTQYF. The CDR3 DNA follows: TGCGCCAGCAGCCAAGACTACCCCTTCAGGCGAGCTGGCACAGATACGCAGTATTTT. V gene TRBV4-3 combines with J gene TRBJ2-3; no clear D gene. V was cut by 0 bases and J by 1 base, with 20 bases left in between. CDR3 length equals 19 residues. Per the germline V gene, CDR1 is LGHNA and CDR2 is YSLEER.

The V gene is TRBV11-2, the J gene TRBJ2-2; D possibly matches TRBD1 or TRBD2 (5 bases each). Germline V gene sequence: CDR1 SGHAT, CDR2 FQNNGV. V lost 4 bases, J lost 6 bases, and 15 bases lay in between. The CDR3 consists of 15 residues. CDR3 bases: TGTGCCAGCAGCTCGCTGGGGCTCGGGGCCGGGGAGCTGTTTTTT. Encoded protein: CASSSLGLGAGELFF.

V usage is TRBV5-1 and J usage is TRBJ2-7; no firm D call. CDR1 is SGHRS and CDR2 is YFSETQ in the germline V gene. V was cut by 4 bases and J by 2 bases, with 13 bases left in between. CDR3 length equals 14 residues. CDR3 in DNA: TGCGCCAGCAGCATGGCAGGCCCCACCTACGAGCAGTACTTC. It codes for CASSMAGPTYEQYF.

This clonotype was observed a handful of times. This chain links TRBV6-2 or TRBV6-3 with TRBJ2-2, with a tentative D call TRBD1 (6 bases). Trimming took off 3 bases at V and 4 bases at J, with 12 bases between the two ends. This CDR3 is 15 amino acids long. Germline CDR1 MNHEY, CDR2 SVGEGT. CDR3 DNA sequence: TGTGCCAGCAGTTATGCTAGGGGGAGCACCGGGGAGCTGTTTTTT. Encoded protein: CASSYARGSTGELFF.

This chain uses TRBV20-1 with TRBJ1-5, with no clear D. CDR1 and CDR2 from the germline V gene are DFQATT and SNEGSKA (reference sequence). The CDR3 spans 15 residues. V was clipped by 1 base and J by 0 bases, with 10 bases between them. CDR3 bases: TGCAGTGCTAGAGCTCCGACGGATAGCAATCAGCCCCAGCATTTT. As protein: CSARAPTDSNQPQHF.